The following is a T cell receptor (beta chain) sequence with its context. Its antigen is still unknown. The data were obtained in a study of blood T cells in healthy people across ages. Study-level results: More naive CD4+ cells and higher diversity marked long-lived donors relative to aged donors. Bulk PBMC profiling left naive and antigen-experienced comparisons inconclusive.

A second PCR, run for about 7 to 11 cycles, used a sample-barcoded 5' primer plus a J-beta primer mix. TCRdb fed the 5' RACE reads into MiXCR, producing one record per CDR3 protein. Among about 580,000 distinct CDR3 sequences listed, 40% to 50% were seen once. Caucasian individuals from Russia who were healthy and aged 6 to 90 acted as donors. Germline CDR1 reads SQVTM; CDR2 reads ANQGSEA. The CDR3 length is 15 residues. V gave up 1 base and J gave up 0 bases, with 11 bases separating them. The clonotype originates from a man aged 80 or over in good health. This rearrangement joins TRBV29-1 to TRBJ2-3; D not resolved. Sequencing was done on a sample of blood. In DNA form, the CDR3 reads TGCAGCGTTGAAGGCACTGCGGCTAGCACAGATACGCAGTATTTT. This gives the protein CSVEGTAASTDTQYF.